These 19 T cell receptor beta chains originate from one sample sequenced in a study of blood T cell repertoires in COVID-19 (TCRdb year 2020). Libraries were made using the immunoSEQ multiplex PCR assay. Here the immuneACCESS table is served through TCRdb, limited to in-frame sequences with V and J called. Missing clones are a known gap in these copies; in checked studies unresolved V genes cover under half, and the rest lacks a known reason. Here the sample has some 130,000 clones; around four fifths occur a single time. The ten largest clones take up approximately 11% of the sample. The sequenced material came from peripheral blood. The receptors come from a man between 60 and 75 years old who had recovered from COVID-19.

The chain combines TRBV28 with TRBJ2-5, with 7 nucleotides matching TRBD2. Germline V gene sequence: CDR1 MDHEN, CDR2 SYDVKM. The CDR3 has 16 amino acids. V was pared by 7 bases and J by 5 bases, with 16 bases of the junction left unmatched. The CDR3 nucleotides are TGTGCCAGCACCATAGGCAGGGCTAGCGGAGGTGAGACCCAGTACTTC. This sequence encodes CASTIGRASGGETQYF.

V gene TRBV6-2 or TRBV6-3 combines with J gene TRBJ1-2, with TRBD1 matching over 7 bases. With 6 bases clipped from V and 2 bases from J, the junction kept 12 bases outside the gene matches. Germline V gene lookup returns CDR1 MNHEY and CDR2 SVGEGT. The CDR3 contains 16 residues. CDR3 protein: CASSTVDRARNYGYTF. CDR3 DNA: TGTGCCAGCAGCACCGTCGACAGGGCGAGAAACTATGGCTACACCTTC.

CDR3 sequence reads: CASSFGYGYTF. In DNA form, the CDR3 reads TGTGCCAGCAGCTTCGGCTATGGCTACACCTTC. J is TRBJ1-2 and V is TRBV3-1 (or the pseudogene TRBV3-2); no firm D call. The CDR3 contains 11 residues. The V and J ends lost 5 bases and 4 bases respectively, with 5 bases between them. The germline V gene encodes CDR1 LGHDT and CDR2 YNNKEL (reference sequence).

This chain connects TRBV6-5 to TRBJ2-7; weak D call: TRBD2 (7 bases). The CDR3 contains 13 residues. V was shortened by 8 bases and J by 7 bases, with 18 bases between the two germline ends. Germline loops: CDR1 MNHEY, CDR2 SVGAGI. The CDR3 DNA reads as TGTGCCAGCTCAAAGAGGGGGGGCCGGGAGCAGTACTTC. It yields the protein CASSKRGGREQYF.

The chain uses TRBV30 and TRBJ2-2; 10 nucleotides agree with TRBD2. The CDR3 runs to 16 residues. V shed 2 bases, J shed 4 bases, and the junction held 7 bases outside the gene matches. Germline CDR1 GTSNPN, CDR2 SVGIG (reference sequence). The CDR3 DNA is TGTGCCTGGAGTCGTCTAGCGGGGGTTCTCACCGGGGAGCTGTTTTTT. Residues: CAWSRLAGVLTGELFF.

The gene calls are TRBV6-5 and TRBJ2-5; D may be TRBD2 (6 bases). CDR3 length equals 13 residues. Germline V lookup: CDR1 MNHEY, CDR2 SVGAGI. The germline V and J ends were trimmed by 6 bases and 5 bases, with 13 bases remaining between them. Here the CDR3 reads CASRASGVETQYF. In nucleotides, the CDR3 is TGTGCCAGCAGAGCCTCGGGGGTGGAGACCCAGTACTTC.

This clone was detected only once. The chain carries TRBV19 and TRBJ2-7; a weak D match, TRBD1 (6 bases). The CDR3 length is 15 residues. The germline V and J ends were trimmed by 1 base and 0 bases, with 10 bases remaining between them. The germline gives CDR1 LNHDA, CDR2 SQIVND (reference sequence). CDR3 nucleotide sequence: TGTGCCAGTAGTATAGGAGGGACATTCTCCTACGAGCAGTACTTC. Protein product: CASSIGGTFSYEQYF.

This clone was observed a handful of times. The V and J genes are TRBV7-2 and TRBJ2-2; 7 nucleotides agree with TRBD1. The CDR3 contains 15 residues. Germline CDR1 and CDR2: SGHTA and FQGNSA. The V and J ends lost 3 bases and 5 bases, in that order; junction bases with no gene match: 6. The CDR3 DNA reads TGTGCCAGCAGCTTGGGGACAGTAAGGACCGGGGAGCTGTTTTTT. Protein: CASSLGTVRTGELFF.

V gene TRBV5-5 combines with J gene TRBJ1-5; tentative D call: TRBD1 (5 bases). Germline lookup yields CDR1 SGHKS and CDR2 YYEKEE (reference sequence). The V end lost 2 bases, the J end lost 4 bases, and 10 bases lay between the germline ends. This CDR3 spans 14 amino acids. CDR3: CASSFRGANQPQHF. The CDR3 DNA is TGTGCCAGCAGCTTTCGTGGGGCAAATCAGCCCCAGCATTTT.

The chain is built from TRBV18 and TRBJ2-1, with D possibly matching TRBD2 (6 bases). From germline, CDR1 is KGHSH and CDR2 LQKENI. The V and J ends lost 4 bases and 6 bases respectively, with 16 bases between them. This CDR3 has 15 residues. The CDR3 bases are TGTGCCAGCTCACTCTCGGGACTGGGGGGCAATGAGCAGTTCTTC. Translation: CASSLSGLGGNEQFF.

The chain is built from TRBV2 and TRBJ2-3; TRBD2 matches at 9 bases. The CDR3 sequence is 16 residues long. The V gene end was trimmed by 4 bases and the J gene end by 2 bases; junction bases not matched to a gene: 7. Germline V gene data show CDR1 as SNHLY and CDR2 as FYNNEI. CDR3 sequence (DNA): TGTGCCAGCAGTGTAAAGCGGGAGGATACCACAGATACGCAGTATTTT. Residues: CASSVKREDTTDTQYF.

This chain connects TRBV2 to TRBJ2-1; TRBD2 is a possible D gene (5 bases). CDR1 is SNHLY and CDR2 is FYNNEI in the germline V gene. V dropped 5 bases and J dropped 4 bases, with 18 bases sitting between them. The CDR3 length is 16 residues. CDR3 sequence (DNA): TGTGCCAGCAGTTCGGGGTTAGAAGCCGTTTACAATGAGCAGTTCTTC. Its translation is CASSSGLEAVYNEQFF.

This chain connects TRBV11-2 to TRBJ2-1, with D tentatively TRBD1 (6 bases). CDR1 and CDR2 from the germline V gene are SGHAT and FQNNGV. V gave up 4 bases and J gave up 5 bases, with 15 bases separating them. This CDR3 region has 15 residues. The CDR3 nucleotides read TGTGCCAGCAGCTATAACCGGGACAATAACAATGAGCAGTTCTTC. This translates into CASSYNRDNNNEQFF.

The rearrangement uses TRBV7-9 and TRBJ1-6; D is perhaps TRBD1 (6 bases). Germline V gene data show CDR1 as SEHNR and CDR2 as FQNEAQ (reference sequence). V shed 5 bases and J shed 11 bases, with 22 bases lying between them. This CDR3 spans 16 amino acids. The DNA of the CDR3 is TGTGCCAGCAGCCTCAGTACAGGGCAGATCCCCCCACCCCTCCACTTT. This codes for CASSLSTGQIPPPLHF.

The V gene is TRBV7-2, the J gene TRBJ2-2, with TRBD1 identical over 8 bases. The CDR3 has 14 residues. V was clipped by 3 bases and J by 8 bases; unmatched bases: 5. Per germline, CDR1 SGHTA and CDR2 FQGNSA. This CDR3 reads CASSFRGQGGELFF. The CDR3 DNA reads TGTGCCAGCAGCTTCAGGGGGCAGGGAGGGGAGCTGTTTTTT.

In nucleotides, the CDR3 is TGTGCCTGGGGTACAGGGAAGGTGACTGGGGCCAACGTCCTGACTTTC. Amino acids: CAWGTGKVTGANVLTF. This sequence joins TRBV30 and TRBJ2-6, with a possible D match to TRBD1 (6 bases). The CDR3 loop spans 16 amino acids. Trimming left V 5 bases short and J 2 bases short, with 16 bases between. From germline, CDR1 is GTSNPN and CDR2 SVGIG (reference sequence).

This chain connects TRBV6-2 or TRBV6-3 to TRBJ1-1; D gene uncertain. Germline V gene sequence: CDR1 MNHEY, CDR2 SVGEGT. The germline V and J ends were trimmed by 0 bases and 7 bases, with 12 bases remaining between them. The CDR3 spans 14 residues. The CDR3, as DNA: TGTGCCAGCAGTTACTCAATTATGACGGGTGAAGCTTTCTTT. Translated: CASSYSIMTGEAFF.

The V call is TRBV6-5, the J call TRBJ1-2; 10 nucleotides match TRBD1. Germline trimming cut 4 bases from V and 4 bases from J; bases unmatched to any gene: 6. There are 15 residues in the CDR3. Looked up from germline, CDR1 is MNHEY and CDR2 is SVGAGI. CDR3 nucleotide sequence: TGTGCCAGCAGTTCGACAGGGGGCCTAAGCTATGGCTACACCTTC. As protein: CASSSTGGLSYGYTF.

This rearrangement joins TRBV4-1 to TRBJ1-3; maybe TRBD1 (6 bases). This CDR3 contains 18 residues. Trimming left V 2 bases short and J 2 bases short, with 19 bases between. Germline V gives CDR1 MGHRA, CDR2 YSYEKL. The CDR3 DNA reads TGCGCCAGCAGCCAAAATATACCCACAGGGCGCACTGGAAACACCATATATTTT. This encodes CASSQNIPTGRTGNTIYF.